This passage covers 17 T cell receptor beta chains from one sample sequenced in a study of PD-1 blockade in classical Hodgkin lymphoma. Produced via immunoSEQ multiplex PCR; TCRdb's table is partial and in-frame only. This sample has roughly 62,000 clones, with 70% to 90% found just once. Exposure to brentuximab vedotin varied, and each patient had relapsed following autologous stem cell transplantation. The sequences come from peripheral blood mononuclear cells (PBMCs), collected at baseline. These receptors all stem from a human donor with classical Hodgkin lymphoma.

The chain carries TRBV5-4 and TRBJ1-1, with unresolved D. The germline V gene encodes CDR1 SGHNT and CDR2 YYREEE (reference sequence). V was cut by 0 bases and J by 4 bases, with 7 bases left in between. The CDR3 runs 13 residues. The DNA for the CDR3 is TGTGCCAGCAGCTTGGTCGAAGGCACTGAAGCTTTCTTT. It codes for CASSLVEGTEAFF.

V usage is TRBV29-1 and J usage is TRBJ1-2; D perhaps matches TRBD1 (6 bases). CDR1 and CDR2 from the germline V gene are SQVTM and ANQGSEA. The V gene lost 6 bases and the J gene lost 0 bases, with 17 bases spanning the gap. The CDR3 consists of 15 residues. CDR3 nucleotide sequence: TGCAGCGTGACCGTCGGCGGGGGCGCTAACTATGGCTACACCTTC. It codes for CSVTVGGGANYGYTF.

The chain couples TRBV10-1 to TRBJ2-7; D unclear. Trimming took off 2 bases at V and 2 bases at J, with 10 bases between the two ends. CDR1 WNHNN and CDR2 SYGVQD come from the germline V gene (reference sequence). The CDR3 runs to 14 residues. DNA for the CDR3: TGCGCCAGCAGTGAGACGGTAGGGACCTACGAGCAGTACTTC. Its translation is CASSETVGTYEQYF.

The CDR3 sequence is CASSEAFAVGGYTF. DNA for the CDR3: TGTGCCAGCAGTGAAGCTTTCGCTGTGGGTGGCTACACCTTC. The chain recombines TRBV6-1 with TRBJ1-2; D is ambiguous. There are 14 residues in the CDR3. Germline-derived CDR1 and CDR2 are MNHNS and SASEGT. Trimming removed 0 bases from V and 7 bases from J, with 12 bases in between.

The chain joins TRBV27 to TRBJ1-1; D is unclear. V lost 2 bases, J lost 2 bases, and 9 bases lay in between. The CDR3 is 14 amino acids. In germline, CDR1 is MNHEY, CDR2 SMNVEV (reference sequence). This CDR3 reads CASSLRRANTEAFF. CDR3 bases: TGTGCCAGCAGTTTACGTCGCGCCAACACTGAAGCTTTCTTT.

This clone is a singleton in its sample. This chain connects TRBV9 to TRBJ2-3; 11 bases match TRBD1. The CDR3 loop spans 16 amino acids. Germline V gene data show CDR1 as SGDLS and CDR2 as YYNGEE. The V gene end was trimmed by 4 bases and the J gene end by 6 bases; junction bases not matched to a gene: 10. For the CDR3, the DNA is TGTGCCAGCAGCCCTCGGACAGGGGGCGGTACGGATACGCAGTATTTT. Protein: CASSPRTGGGTDTQYF.

The CDR3 sequence is CASSFGAHYPQFF. The CDR3, as DNA: TGTGCCAGCAGCTTCGGGGCTCACTACCCGCAGTTCTTC. The rearrangement uses TRBV7-2 and TRBJ2-1; D may match TRBD1 or TRBD2 (5 bases each). V was pared by 3 bases and J by 12 bases, with 15 bases between. Germline V gene sequence: CDR1 SGHTA, CDR2 FQGNSA. This CDR3 is built from 13 residues.

V is TRBV30 and J is TRBJ1-5; D is unclear. Germline V gene sequence: CDR1 GTSNPN, CDR2 SVGIG (reference sequence). This CDR3 is built from 12 residues. V was clipped by 3 bases and J by 3 bases, with 6 bases between them. In DNA, the CDR3 is TGTGCCTGGAGCGAACCCAATCAGCCCCAGCATTTT. This sequence encodes CAWSEPNQPQHF.

This clone was picked up one time. V gene TRBV30 combines with J gene TRBJ2-7, with D perhaps TRBD1 or TRBD2 (5 bases each). The CDR3 has 14 amino acids. V was cut by 2 bases and J by 6 bases, with 17 bases left in between. Germline V CDR1 and CDR2: GTSNPN, SVGIG (reference sequence). This CDR3 reads CAWSKLGVDSEQYF. CDR3 sequence (DNA): TGTGCCTGGAGTAAACTGGGGGTAGACTCCGAGCAGTACTTC.

This clone appeared a single time. The gene calls are TRBV7-9 and TRBJ2-1, with 9 nucleotides matching TRBD2. Trimming took 1 base from V and 6 from J; bases not matched to a gene: 4. In germline, CDR1 is SEHNR, CDR2 FQNEAQ (reference sequence). CDR3 length: 15 residues. The CDR3 here is CASSLDGGGANEQFF. In DNA form, the CDR3 reads TGTGCCAGCAGCTTAGATGGCGGGGGGGCCAATGAGCAGTTCTTC. Drawing the rest from reference TRBV7-9 and TRBJ2-1, the complete variable domain is DTGVSQNPRHKITKRGQNVTFRCDPISEHNRLYWYRQTLGQGPEFLTYFQNEAQLEKSRLLSDRFSAERPKGSFSTLEIQRTEQGDSAMYLCASSLDGGGANEQFFGPGTRLTVL.

The chain combines TRBV19 with TRBJ1-4; D gene unclear. Germline V gives CDR1 LNHDA, CDR2 SQIVND (reference sequence). This CDR3 spans 13 amino acids. Trimming removed 0 bases from V and 7 bases from J, with 6 bases in between. The CDR3 loop reads CASSIDPGEKLFF. CDR3 nucleotides: TGTGCCAGTAGTATAGATCCCGGTGAAAAACTGTTTTTT.

The genes are TRBV7-7 and TRBJ2-5; 7 bases fit TRBD2. CDR1 and CDR2 from the germline V gene are SSHAT and FNYEAQ (reference sequence). With V trimmed by 3 bases and J by 3 bases, 7 bases remained unmatched. This CDR3 is 15 amino acids long. The CDR3 region has the DNA TGTGCCAGCAGCTTTAGCTGGCGGGGGAAAGAGACCCAGTACTTC. Translating gives CASSFSWRGKETQYF.

The chain has TRBV30 and TRBJ2-6; a possible D gene is TRBD2 (5 bases). CDR3 length: 16 residues. Germline values: CDR1 GTSNPN, CDR2 SVGIG (reference sequence). Between the trimmed V and J ends, which lost 5 bases and 0 bases, there was a span of 14 bases. The CDR3: CAWGGSPSSGANVLTF. CDR3 nucleotide sequence: TGTGCCTGGGGTGGGAGCCCGTCCTCTGGGGCCAACGTCCTGACTTTC.

The rearrangement joins TRBV6-5 to TRBJ2-7; no definite D call. V was cut by 2 bases and J by 6 bases, with 5 bases left in between. CDR1 is MNHEY and CDR2 is SVGAGI in the germline V gene. The CDR3 contains 11 residues. CDR3 DNA sequence: TGTGCCAGCAGTTACAGGCGCGAGCAGTACTTC. Amino acids: CASSYRREQYF.

The gene calls are TRBV11-3 and TRBJ2-1; D may correspond to TRBD1 or TRBD2 (5 bases each). Germline V gene sequence: CDR1 SGHNT, CDR2 YENEEA. This CDR3 is 13 amino acids long. With 5 bases removed from V and 11 bases from J, the gap between germline ends came to 16 bases. CDR3: CASSPKSGAKQFF. CDR3 DNA: TGTGCCAGCAGCCCAAAATCCGGGGCGAAGCAGTTCTTC.

This clone was counted a single time. The chain combines TRBV5-1 with TRBJ2-3; D is unresolved. Trimming stripped 4 bases from V and 1 base from J, with 13 bases between. The CDR3 is 15 residues long. Germline CDR1 and CDR2: SGHRS and YFSETQ. CDR3 sequence: CASSPQVWGTDTQYF. Here the CDR3 DNA reads TGCGCCAGCAGCCCCCAAGTGTGGGGCACAGATACGCAGTATTTT.

The CDR3 bases are TGTGCCAGCAGCCCGGATAGCGGGGGGAAGGCAGATACGCAGTATTTT. Amino acids: CASSPDSGGKADTQYF. The chain combines TRBV14 with TRBJ2-3, with 10 bases lining up with TRBD2. The J segment lost 4 bases and the V segment lost 4 bases, leaving 8 bases of the junction unmatched. Germline CDR1 SGHDN, CDR2 FVKESK. The CDR3 has 16 amino acids.